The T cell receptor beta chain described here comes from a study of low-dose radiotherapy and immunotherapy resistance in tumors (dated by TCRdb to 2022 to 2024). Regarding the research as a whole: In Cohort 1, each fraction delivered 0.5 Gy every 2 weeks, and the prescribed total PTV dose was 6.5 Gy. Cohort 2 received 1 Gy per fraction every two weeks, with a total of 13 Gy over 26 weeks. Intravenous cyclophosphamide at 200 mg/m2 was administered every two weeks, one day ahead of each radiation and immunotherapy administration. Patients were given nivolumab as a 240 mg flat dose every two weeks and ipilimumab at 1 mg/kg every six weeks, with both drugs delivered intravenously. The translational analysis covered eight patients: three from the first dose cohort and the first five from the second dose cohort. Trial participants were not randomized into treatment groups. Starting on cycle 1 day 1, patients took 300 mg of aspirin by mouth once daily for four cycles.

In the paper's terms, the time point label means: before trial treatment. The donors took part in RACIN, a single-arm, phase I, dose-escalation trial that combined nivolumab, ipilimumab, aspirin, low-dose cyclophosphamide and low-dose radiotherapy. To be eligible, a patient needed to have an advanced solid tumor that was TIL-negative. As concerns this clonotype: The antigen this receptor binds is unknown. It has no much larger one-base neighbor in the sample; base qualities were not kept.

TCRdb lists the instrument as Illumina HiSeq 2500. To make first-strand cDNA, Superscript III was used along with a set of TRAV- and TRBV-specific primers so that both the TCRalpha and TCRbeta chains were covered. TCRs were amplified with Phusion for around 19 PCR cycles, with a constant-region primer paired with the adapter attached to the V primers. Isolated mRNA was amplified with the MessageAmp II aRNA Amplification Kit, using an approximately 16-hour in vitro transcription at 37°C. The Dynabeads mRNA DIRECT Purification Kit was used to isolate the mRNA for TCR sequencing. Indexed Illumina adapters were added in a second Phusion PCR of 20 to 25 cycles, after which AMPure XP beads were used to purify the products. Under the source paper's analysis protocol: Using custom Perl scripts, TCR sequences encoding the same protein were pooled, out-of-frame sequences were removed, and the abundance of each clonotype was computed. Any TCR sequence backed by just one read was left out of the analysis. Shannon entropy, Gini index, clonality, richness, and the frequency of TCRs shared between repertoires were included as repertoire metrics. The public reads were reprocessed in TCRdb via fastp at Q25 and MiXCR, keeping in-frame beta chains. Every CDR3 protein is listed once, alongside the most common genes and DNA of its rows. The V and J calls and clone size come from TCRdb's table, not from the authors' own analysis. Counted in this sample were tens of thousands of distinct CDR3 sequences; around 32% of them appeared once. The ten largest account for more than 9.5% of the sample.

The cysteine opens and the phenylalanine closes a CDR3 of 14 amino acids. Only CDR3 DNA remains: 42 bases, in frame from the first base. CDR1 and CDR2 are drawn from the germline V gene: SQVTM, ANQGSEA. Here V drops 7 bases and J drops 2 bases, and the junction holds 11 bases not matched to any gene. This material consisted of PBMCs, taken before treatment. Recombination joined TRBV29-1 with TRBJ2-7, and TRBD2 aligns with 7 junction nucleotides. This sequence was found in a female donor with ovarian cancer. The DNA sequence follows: TGCAGCGCCTTTGGGGGAGCGGGGACCTACGAGCAGTACTTC. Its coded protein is CSAFGGAGTYEQYF.